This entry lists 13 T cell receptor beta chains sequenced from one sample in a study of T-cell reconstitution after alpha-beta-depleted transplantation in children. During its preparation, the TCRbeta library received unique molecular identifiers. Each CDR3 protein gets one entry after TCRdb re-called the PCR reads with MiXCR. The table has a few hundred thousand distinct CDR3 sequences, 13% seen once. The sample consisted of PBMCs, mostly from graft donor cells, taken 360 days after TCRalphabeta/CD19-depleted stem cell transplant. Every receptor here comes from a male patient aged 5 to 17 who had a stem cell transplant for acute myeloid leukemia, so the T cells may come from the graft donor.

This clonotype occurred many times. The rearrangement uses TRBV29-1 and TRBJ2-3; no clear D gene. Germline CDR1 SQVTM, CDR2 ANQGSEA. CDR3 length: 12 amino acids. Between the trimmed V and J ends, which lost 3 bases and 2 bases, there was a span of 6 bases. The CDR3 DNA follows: TGCAGCGTTGATGGTGCCACAGATACGCAGTATTTT. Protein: CSVDGATDTQYF.

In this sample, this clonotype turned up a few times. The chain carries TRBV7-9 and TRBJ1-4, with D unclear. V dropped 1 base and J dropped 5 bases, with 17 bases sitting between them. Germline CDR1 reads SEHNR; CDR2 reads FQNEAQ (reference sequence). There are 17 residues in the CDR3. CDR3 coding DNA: TGTGCCAGCAGCTTAGGCCCCTCTCGACAACTAAATGAAAAACTGTTTTTT. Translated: CASSLGPSRQLNEKLFF.

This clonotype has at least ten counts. The CDR3 loop is CATSREGYTQYF. Written as DNA, the CDR3 is TGTGCCACCAGCAGAGAGGGTTATACGCAGTATTTT. The chain combines TRBV15 with TRBJ2-3; no definite D call. Trimming left V 0 bases short and J 7 bases short, with 5 bases between. There are 12 residues in the CDR3. Germline CDR1 is LNHNV and CDR2 is YYDKDF (reference sequence).

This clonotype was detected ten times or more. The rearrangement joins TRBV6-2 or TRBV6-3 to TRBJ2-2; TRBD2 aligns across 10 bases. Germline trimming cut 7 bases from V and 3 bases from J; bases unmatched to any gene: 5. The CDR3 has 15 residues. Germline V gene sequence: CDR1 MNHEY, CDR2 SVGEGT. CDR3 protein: CASIRAGGDTGELFF. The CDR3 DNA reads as TGTGCCAGCATCCGAGCGGGAGGGGACACCGGGGAGCTGTTTTTT.

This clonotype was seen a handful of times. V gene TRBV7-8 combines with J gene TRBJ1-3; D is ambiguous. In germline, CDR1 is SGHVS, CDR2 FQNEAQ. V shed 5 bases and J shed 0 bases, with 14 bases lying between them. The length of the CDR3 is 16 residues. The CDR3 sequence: CASSGDITISGNTIYF. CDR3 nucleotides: TGTGCCAGCAGCGGAGACATCACTATCTCTGGAAACACCATATATTTT.

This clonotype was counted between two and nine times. The CDR3 loop is CASSLTPEPFVNEQYF. DNA of the CDR3: TGCGCCAGCAGCCTGACCCCCGAGCCCTTTGTCAACGAGCAGTACTTC. The V gene is TRBV5-1, the J gene TRBJ2-7; D remains unclear. CDR1 SGHRS and CDR2 YFSETQ come from the germline V gene. V lost 4 bases to trimming and J lost 5 bases, with 22 bases between them. CDR3 length: 16 residues.

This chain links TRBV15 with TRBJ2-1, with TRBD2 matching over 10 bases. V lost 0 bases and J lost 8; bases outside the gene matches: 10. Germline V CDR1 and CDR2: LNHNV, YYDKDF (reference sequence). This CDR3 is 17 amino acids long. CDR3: CATSRERGTSVSYEQFF. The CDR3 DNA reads TGTGCCACCAGCAGAGAAAGAGGGACTAGCGTTTCCTATGAGCAGTTCTTC.

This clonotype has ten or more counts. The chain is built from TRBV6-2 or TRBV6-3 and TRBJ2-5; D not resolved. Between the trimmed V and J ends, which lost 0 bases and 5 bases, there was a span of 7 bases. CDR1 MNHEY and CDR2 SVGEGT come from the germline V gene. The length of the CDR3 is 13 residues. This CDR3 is CASSYSRLETQYF. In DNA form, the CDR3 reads TGTGCCAGCAGTTACTCGAGACTGGAGACCCAGTACTTC.

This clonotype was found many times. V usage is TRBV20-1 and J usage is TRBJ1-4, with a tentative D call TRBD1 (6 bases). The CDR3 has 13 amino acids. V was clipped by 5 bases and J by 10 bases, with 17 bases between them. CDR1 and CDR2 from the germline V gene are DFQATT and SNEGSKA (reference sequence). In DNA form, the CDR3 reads TGCAGTGCTCGTGGGGGCGCGATTGGAAAACTGTTTTTT. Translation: CSARGGAIGKLFF.

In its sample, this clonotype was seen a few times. The CDR3 protein is CSAGLAGHPNEQFF. CDR3 DNA sequence: TGCAGTGCCGGGTTGGCGGGACATCCCAATGAGCAGTTCTTC. The gene calls are TRBV20-1 and TRBJ2-1; D tentatively fits TRBD1 or TRBD2 (6 bases each). Germline V CDR1 and CDR2: DFQATT, SNEGSKA (reference sequence). Trimming left V 6 bases short and J 6 bases short, with 18 bases between. The CDR3 is made up of 14 amino acids.

The CDR3 DNA is TGCAGCGTTGCGGGAATGGGAGGGGCGGGTGGCTACACCTTC. Encoded protein: CSVAGMGGAGGYTF. This chain connects TRBV29-1 to TRBJ1-2; possibly TRBD1 for D (5 bases). The CDR3 covers 14 residues. V dropped 4 bases and J dropped 7 bases, with 19 bases sitting between them. CDR1 is SQVTM and CDR2 is ANQGSEA in the germline V gene.

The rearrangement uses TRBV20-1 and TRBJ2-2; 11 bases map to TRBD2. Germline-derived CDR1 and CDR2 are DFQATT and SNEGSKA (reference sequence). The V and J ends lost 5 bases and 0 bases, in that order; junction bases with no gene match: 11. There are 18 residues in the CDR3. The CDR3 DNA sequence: TGCAGTGCTGGGGGATGGAAGGGACTAGCGGCGAACACCGGGGAGCTGTTTTTT. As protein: CSAGGWKGLAANTGELFF.

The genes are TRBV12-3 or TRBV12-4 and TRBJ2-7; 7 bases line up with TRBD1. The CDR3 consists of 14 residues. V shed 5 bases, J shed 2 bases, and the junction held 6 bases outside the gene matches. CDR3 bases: TGTGCCAGCAGTGCCGGGACAGTAACCTACGAGCAGTACTTC. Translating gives CASSAGTVTYEQYF.